This entry lists 32 T cell receptor beta chains sequenced from one sample in a study of shared clonotypes between healthy human individuals. The table came from immunoSEQ multiplex PCR; TCRdb's copy has only in-frame clones and leaves some out. The table records about a million clones, 60% to 80% of them present only once. The sample was memory CD4+ T cells from PBMCs. The subset was: CD45RA-negative fraction. These receptors were taken from a man younger than 30 in good health. Some clones in this sample may be carry-over from other donors' samples.

This clone appeared a few times. This chain uses TRBV20-1 with TRBJ2-1; D is possibly TRBD2 (5 bases). CDR1 is DFQATT and CDR2 is SNEGSKA in the germline V gene (reference sequence). The V end lost 5 bases, the J end lost 6 bases, and 8 bases lay between the germline ends. The CDR3 runs 11 residues. CDR3 region: CSADGVNEQFF. The CDR3 nucleotides are TGCAGTGCTGACGGGGTCAATGAGCAGTTCTTC.

The chain has TRBV5-4 and TRBJ1-4, with unresolved D. CDR1 and CDR2 from the germline V gene are SGHNT and YYREEE (reference sequence). The CDR3 consists of 14 residues. The ends were cut back, 4 bases at V and 4 bases at J, with 11 bases in the middle. CDR3 amino acids: CASSLGQNNEKLFF. CDR3 sequence (DNA): TGTGCCAGCAGCCTAGGCCAGAATAATGAAAAACTGTTTTTT. The full variable domain, in which reference TRBV5-4 and TRBJ1-4 provide the parts outside the CDR3, is ETGVTQSPTHLIKTRGQQVTLRCSSQSGHNTVSWYQQALGQGPQFIFQYYREEENGRGNFPPRFSGLQFPNYSSELNVNALELDDSALYLCASSLGQNNEKLFFGSGTQLSVL.

V usage is TRBV7-2 and J usage is TRBJ1-3; D ambiguous. The V end was cut by 1 base, the J end by 0 bases, with 10 bases between. This CDR3 contains 16 residues. Looked up from germline, CDR1 is SGHTA and CDR2 is FQGNSA. In DNA, the CDR3 is TGTGCCAGCAGCTTAGGGGTATTGAACTCTGGAAACACCATATATTTT. Protein product: CASSLGVLNSGNTIYF.

The chain has TRBV6-4 and TRBJ1-4; D is ambiguous. The V gene lost 4 bases and the J gene lost 3 bases, with 6 bases spanning the gap. CDR3 length: 13 amino acids. From germline, CDR1 is MRHNA and CDR2 SNTAGT. The CDR3 DNA reads as TGTGCCAGCAGTGGCGAAGCTAATGAAAAACTGTTTTTT. The encoded protein is CASSGEANEKLFF.

This clone appeared a single time. The J gene is TRBJ2-5, the V gene TRBV10-3, with a possible D match to TRBD1 (5 bases). The J call is doubtful: the DNA matches TRBJ2-7 better. Germline assignment: CDR1 ENHRY and CDR2 SYGVKD. The CDR3 runs 15 residues. The CDR3 loop reads CAISGAGSYSYEQYF. In DNA form, the CDR3 reads TGTGCCATCAGTGGTGCAGGGTCCTACTCCTACGAGCAGTACTTC.

The rearrangement uses TRBV30 and TRBJ2-3; 7 bases map to TRBD2. The germline gives CDR1 GTSNPN, CDR2 SVGIG (reference sequence). V lost 1 base and J lost 3; bases outside the gene matches: 13. This CDR3 has 17 amino acids. This CDR3 is CAWSAGTTSFKTDTQYF. CDR3 DNA: TGTGCCTGGAGTGCGGGTACGACTAGCTTTAAGACAGATACGCAGTATTTT.

The genes are TRBV29-1 and TRBJ2-5; the match to TRBD2 covers 7 bases. The CDR3 contains 12 residues. Per the germline V gene, CDR1 is SQVTM and CDR2 is ANQGSEA. Germline trimming cut 4 bases from V and 3 bases from J; bases unmatched to any gene: 2. CDR3 bases: TGCAGCGTTGTTGCGGGAGAAGAGACCCAGTACTTC. Amino acid sequence: CSVVAGEETQYF.

The gene calls are TRBV11-2 and TRBJ2-1; 9 bases map to TRBD2. The CDR3 spans 16 residues. The germline V gene encodes CDR1 SGHAT and CDR2 FQNNGV. Losses at the gene ends were 2 bases for V and 4 bases for J; bases not matched to a gene: 6. The DNA of the CDR3 is TGTGCCAGCAGCTTAAGACTAGCGGAGCGGTACAATGAGCAGTTCTTC. Protein sequence: CASSLRLAERYNEQFF.

This chain connects TRBV19 to TRBJ1-1, with D unresolved. From germline, CDR1 is LNHDA and CDR2 SQIVND (reference sequence). This CDR3 comprises 13 residues. Trimming shortened V by 4 bases and J by 10 bases, and 16 bases separated the two germline ends. The CDR3 spells CASSRTGSNGAFF. DNA for the CDR3: TGTGCCAGTAGTAGAACGGGGAGCAACGGAGCTTTCTTT.

The rearrangement uses TRBV2 and TRBJ1-1; D gene ambiguous. V shed 1 base and J shed 11 bases, with 8 bases lying between them. This CDR3 has 11 residues. The germline CDR1 and CDR2 sequences are SNHLY and FYNNEI. The CDR3 loop reads CASSEGERAFF. DNA for the CDR3: TGTGCCAGCAGTGAAGGGGAGAGGGCTTTCTTT.

The chain couples TRBV4-1 to TRBJ1-5; TRBD1 matches 7 bases. This CDR3 region has 13 residues. Germline V gene data show CDR1 as MGHRA and CDR2 as YSYEKL. V lost 1 base, J lost 9 bases, and 3 bases stayed unmatched. The CDR3 DNA reads as TGCGCCAGCAGCCAAGGAGGGGGCCGGCCCCAGCATTTT. Translation gives CASSQGGGRPQHF.

The chain joins TRBV4-1 to TRBJ2-1; D call uncertain. The length of the CDR3 is 16 residues. CDR1 is MGHRA and CDR2 is YSYEKL in the germline V gene. Trimming cost V 3 bases and J 3 bases, with 15 bases left between them. This CDR3 is CASSQSVRAVYNEQFF. In DNA, the CDR3 is TGCGCCAGCAGCCAGTCGGTCCGGGCAGTCTACAATGAGCAGTTCTTC.

The chain carries TRBV7-8 and TRBJ1-1; 9 positions match TRBD1. The V segment lost 4 bases and the J segment 6 bases; nucleotides outside the gene matches: 6. This CDR3 contains 14 residues. Germline V gene lookup returns CDR1 SGHVS and CDR2 FQNEAQ. CDR3 nucleotide sequence: TGTGCCAGCAGCTCCCGGGACAGGGACCCTGAAGCTTTCTTT. Its translation is CASSSRDRDPEAFF.

V and J are TRBV4-3 and TRBJ2-5, with a weak D call TRBD1 (6 bases). Trimming cost V 4 bases and J 4 bases, with 19 bases left between them. Germline V gene data show CDR1 as LGHNA and CDR2 as YSLEER. This CDR3 contains 16 residues. CDR3 nucleotide sequence: TGCGCCAGCAGCCCCCTCAGGTCACAGGGACGAGAGACCCAGTACTTC. Amino acids: CASSPLRSQGRETQYF.

This clone came up a few times. V usage is TRBV29-1 and J usage is TRBJ2-1, with a possible D match to TRBD2 (5 bases). Germline V lookup: CDR1 SQVTM, CDR2 ANQGSEA. The CDR3 has 15 residues. The ends were cut back, 1 base at V and 6 bases at J, with 16 bases in the middle. CDR3 in amino acids: CSVEALGVVGNEQFF. CDR3 sequence (DNA): TGCAGCGTTGAAGCCCTGGGAGTAGTCGGCAATGAGCAGTTCTTC.

As to this clone: The same CDR3 also results from other DNA sequences found in this sample. This chain links TRBV14 with TRBJ1-1, with D perhaps matching TRBD1 (5 bases). Trimming took off 1 base at V and 4 bases at J, with 7 bases between the two ends. The V gene's germline CDR1 is SGHDN and CDR2 FVKESK. This CDR3 contains 13 residues. Here the CDR3 reads CASSQGGSTEAFF. In nucleotides, the CDR3 is TGTGCCAGCAGCCAAGGGGGCTCCACTGAAGCTTTCTTT.

This chain's CDR3 is CASSLTRGYPTGELFF. Written as DNA, the CDR3 is TGTGCCAGCAGCTTAACCCGCGGCTATCCGACCGGGGAGCTGTTTTTT. The chain combines TRBV7-2 with TRBJ2-2; D is ambiguous. This CDR3 has 16 residues. Germline CDR1 reads SGHTA; CDR2 reads FQGNSA. Trimming cost V 2 bases and J 5 bases, with 15 bases left between them.

This chain uses TRBV28 with TRBJ1-2; D might be TRBD1 (5 bases). Germline values: CDR1 MDHEN, CDR2 SYDVKM. The CDR3 runs to 12 residues. Between the trimmed V and J ends, which lost 4 bases and 8 bases, there was a span of 11 bases. The CDR3 region has the DNA TGTGCCAGCAGTTCGACAGTTTTCGGCTACACCTTC. Its protein is CASSSTVFGYTF.

This clone came up once. This chain connects TRBV5-1 to TRBJ2-3; unclear D gene. Trimming took off 0 bases at V and 2 bases at J, with 7 bases between the two ends. The CDR3 consists of 14 residues. Germline lookup yields CDR1 SGHRS and CDR2 YFSETQ. The CDR3 nucleotides are TGCGCCAGCAGCTTGGCTGGGGACACAGATACGCAGTATTTT. Encoded protein: CASSLAGDTDTQYF.

This clone came up once. The gene calls are TRBV6-1 and TRBJ2-5; D might be TRBD1 (6 bases). This CDR3 is 14 amino acids long. V lost 2 bases and J 1 base, leaving 8 bases between the germline ends. Germline CDR1 reads MNHNS; CDR2 reads SASEGT. The DNA of the CDR3 is TGTGCCAGCAGTGAATACAGGGCCCAAGAGACCCAGTACTTC. Translation gives CASSEYRAQETQYF.

The chain is built from TRBV2 and TRBJ2-1; 11 bases map to TRBD2. The CDR3 length is 16 residues. The germline V gene encodes CDR1 SNHLY and CDR2 FYNNEI. J was trimmed by 7 bases and V by 3 bases; bases with no gene match: 8. CDR3 nucleotides: TGTGCCAGCAGTGACGGCCTAGCGGGAGGTGAGAATGAGCAGTTCTTC. This gives the protein CASSDGLAGGENEQFF.

The chain links TRBV7-2 to TRBJ1-1; no definite D call. Trimming stripped 2 bases from V and 14 bases from J, with 18 bases between. CDR3 length: 13 residues. Germline V gene sequence: CDR1 SGHTA, CDR2 FQGNSA. CDR3 protein: CASSLPSSPTKFF. The DNA for the CDR3 is TGTGCCAGCAGCTTACCAAGTTCCCCAACTAAATTCTTT. The variable domain in full, with the rest retrieved from reference TRBV7-2 and TRBJ1-1, is GAGVSQSPSNKVTEKGKDVELRCDPISGHTALYWYRQSLGQGLEFLIYFQGNSAPDKSGLPSDRFSAERTGGSVSTLTIQRTQQEDSAVYLCASSLPSSPTKFFGQGTRLTVV.

Worth noting for this clone: The junction differs from germline at one of its ends, possibly a read error. The V and J genes are TRBV10-1 and TRBJ2-3; D ambiguous. The CDR3 contains 16 residues. CDR1 and CDR2 from the germline V gene are WNHNN and SYGVQD (reference sequence). Here the CDR3 DNA reads TGCGCCAGCAGCGAGTATGCGAGGCTTGGGGCAGATACGCAGTATTTT. This sequence encodes CASSEYARLGADTQYF.

This rearrangement joins TRBV27 to TRBJ1-4, with a tentative D call TRBD1 (5 bases). Trimming took 2 bases from V and 7 from J, leaving 11 bases between them. CDR3 length: 14 amino acids. CDR1 is MNHEY, CDR2 SMNVEV, per germline (reference sequence). For the CDR3, the DNA is TGTGCCAGCAGTTTAGTCCAGGGCGGTGAAAAACTGTTTTTT. It yields the protein CASSLVQGGEKLFF.

CDR3 region: CASSGAHSYNEQFF. CDR3 bases: TGTGCCAGTAGCGGGGCCCACTCCTACAATGAGCAGTTCTTC. This rearrangement joins TRBV28 to TRBJ2-1, with TRBD2 matching over 8 bases. The length of the CDR3 is 14 residues. With 9 bases clipped from V and 0 bases from J, the junction kept 4 bases outside the gene matches. Germline CDR1 MDHEN, CDR2 SYDVKM.

This chain joins TRBV4-3 and TRBJ1-1; D gene uncertain. The CDR3 length is 13 residues. The germline V gene encodes CDR1 LGHNA and CDR2 YSLEER. The V end lost 1 base, the J end lost 10 bases, and 13 bases lay between the germline ends. CDR3 coding DNA: TGCGCCAGCAGCCAAGTGAAGGGCGGAGGAGCTTTCTTT. Translating gives CASSQVKGGGAFF.

Remarks on this clone: A clone one base away is much larger, so this may be a read error. The rearrangement uses TRBV6-4 and TRBJ2-3, with D possibly being TRBD1 (6 bases). Germline loops: CDR1 MRHNA, CDR2 SNTAGT. The CDR3 has 13 amino acids. Trimming stripped 6 bases from V and 0 bases from J, with 7 bases between. This CDR3 reads CASRDSSTDTQYF. The CDR3 nucleotides are TGTGCCAGCAGGGACAGTAGCACAGATACGCAGTATTTT.

There are a few counts of this clone. A much larger clone differs by one base, so this may be a read error. The J gene is TRBJ2-7, the V gene TRBV27; D possibly matches TRBD1 or TRBD2 (5 bases each). Per germline, CDR1 MNHEY and CDR2 SMNVEV (reference sequence). Trimming removed 3 bases from V and 3 bases from J, with 9 bases in between. The CDR3 runs 13 residues. The CDR3 reads CASSLGRDYEQYF. CDR3 nucleotide sequence: TGTGCCAGCAGTTTGGGACGGGACTACGAGCAGTACTTC.

This clone was counted a single time. J is TRBJ1-1 and V is TRBV5-5; D might be TRBD1 (6 bases). This CDR3 comprises 13 residues. Trimming removed 3 bases at V and 11 bases at J, with 17 bases between. The V gene's germline CDR1 is SGHKS and CDR2 YYEKEE (reference sequence). The CDR3 loop is CASSWQGISVAFF. In DNA, the CDR3 is TGTGCCAGCAGCTGGCAGGGGATTTCGGTGGCTTTCTTT.

The chain recombines TRBV5-8 with TRBJ1-3, with D possibly TRBD1 on 5 matching bases. The CDR3 is 15 residues long. The germline CDR1 and CDR2 sequences are SGHTS and YDEGEE. Trimming left V 4 bases short and J 0 bases short, with 11 bases between. The CDR3 DNA follows: TGTGCCAGCAGCGCCGGGACGGACTCTGGAAACACCATATATTTT. Encoded protein: CASSAGTDSGNTIYF.

The rearrangement links TRBV28 to TRBJ2-1; 9 nucleotides align to TRBD2. J was trimmed by 7 bases and V by 6 bases; bases with no gene match: 13. This CDR3 has 16 amino acids. Per germline, CDR1 MDHEN and CDR2 SYDVKM. CDR3 DNA sequence: TGTGCCAGCAGATCTTTTGGGGTAGCGGGAGAGAATGAGCAGTTCTTC. Translating gives CASRSFGVAGENEQFF.

The V gene is TRBV27, the J gene TRBJ2-1; 7 bases match TRBD2. The CDR3 loop spans 16 amino acids. J was trimmed by 4 bases and V by 0 bases; bases with no gene match: 6. Germline V gene data show CDR1 as MNHEY and CDR2 as SMNVEV (reference sequence). The CDR3 spells CASSLSSGDLYNEQFF. In DNA form, the CDR3 reads TGTGCCAGCAGTTTATCCAGCGGGGACCTATACAATGAGCAGTTCTTC.